These 25 T cell receptor beta chains were sequenced from one sample in a study of human T cells and chemical hapten exposure. TCRdb itself ran the RACE reads through MiXCR, one entry per CDR3 protein. This sample has 210,000 or so distinct CDR3 sequences, with around a quarter found just once. The time point: patch test 3, about 24 weeks after DPC sensitization. Treatment described: therapeutic diphenylcyclopropenone sensitization with weekly scalp DPC. Sequenced material: whole blood, taken in connection with sensitization to the hapten diphenylcyclopropenone (DPC). All receptors derive from a woman aged 40 to 55 with alopecia areata. Some clones in this sample may be carry-over from other donors' samples.

In its sample, this clonotype was seen many times. The genes are TRBV29-1 and TRBJ2-5, with 9 nucleotides matching TRBD2. J gave up 1 base and V 4 bases, and 4 bases lay outside the gene matches. CDR3 size: 14 residues. Germline V CDR1 and CDR2: SQVTM, ANQGSEA. For the CDR3, the DNA is TGCAGCGTTGGGCCAGCGGGAGGCCAAGAGACCCAGTACTTC. Translating it yields CSVGPAGGQETQYF.

This clonotype was counted only a few times. The J gene is TRBJ2-3, the V gene TRBV6-5; 8 bases are a match to TRBD1. This CDR3 has 16 residues. The germline V gene encodes CDR1 MNHEY and CDR2 SVGAGI. V shed 0 bases, J shed 2 bases, and the junction held 4 bases outside the gene matches. CDR3 amino acids: CASSYSAGGYTDTQYF. The CDR3 nucleotides read TGTGCCAGCAGTTACTCAGCAGGGGGCTACACAGATACGCAGTATTTT.

The chain couples TRBV4-3 to TRBJ1-4; a possible D gene is TRBD1 (5 bases). This CDR3 is built from 21 residues. Germline CDR1 and CDR2: LGHNA and YSLEER. V was clipped by 1 base and J by 8 bases, with 32 bases between them. The DNA for the CDR3 is TGCGCCAGCAGCCAAGGGCTTTTCGGGACCCAACCCAAACGAATGCGAGAAAAACTGTTTTTT. It codes for CASSQGLFGTQPKRMREKLFF.

The chain carries TRBV29-1 and TRBJ2-2; TRBD1 agrees at 11 bases. Germline V gene data show CDR1 as SQVTM and CDR2 as ANQGSEA. This CDR3 region has 14 residues. Unmatched junction bases numbered 4, after V lost 7 bases and J lost 3 bases. CDR3 in amino acids: CSGGQGADTGELFF. The CDR3 DNA reads as TGCAGCGGAGGACAGGGGGCCGACACCGGGGAGCTGTTTTTT.

The genes are TRBV6-6 and TRBJ1-1, with D possibly being TRBD1 (5 bases). With 3 bases removed from V and 3 bases from J, the gap between germline ends came to 11 bases. Germline lookup yields CDR1 MNHNY and CDR2 SVGAGI (reference sequence). The CDR3 totals 14 residues. In DNA, the CDR3 is TGTGCCAGCAGTTATATCAGGGAGCACACTGAAGCTTTCTTT. Its translation: CASSYIREHTEAFF.

Of note for this clonotype: The junction departs from the called germline gene at one end, perhaps through a read error. The chain uses TRBV27 and TRBJ1-2; D might be TRBD1 (6 bases). Looked up from germline, CDR1 is MNHEY and CDR2 is SMNVEV (reference sequence). This CDR3 spans 13 amino acids. The CDR3 loop is CASYLVASGGYNF. DNA of the CDR3: TGTGCCAGCTACCTTGTGGCCTCTGGGGGCTACAACTTC.

This clonotype was found a few times. The CDR3 loop is CASRRDDNSPLHF. As DNA, the CDR3 is TGCGCCAGCAGGAGGGATGATAATTCACCCCTCCACTTT. The V and J genes are TRBV5-1 and TRBJ1-6; no clear D. This CDR3 has 13 amino acids. Germline-derived CDR1 and CDR2 are SGHRS and YFSETQ. Trimming removed 5 bases from V and 5 bases from J, with 8 bases in between. Drawing the rest from reference TRBV5-1 and TRBJ1-6, the complete variable domain is KAGVTQTPRYLIKTRGQQVTLSCSPISGHRSVSWYQQTPGQGLQFLFEYFSETQRNKGNFPGRFSGRQFSNSRSEMNVSTLELGDSALYLCASRRDDNSPLHFGNGTRLTVT.

The gene calls are TRBV18 and TRBJ1-2; the match to TRBD1 covers 7 bases. J was trimmed by 6 bases and V by 4 bases; bases with no gene match: 8. Germline V gene lookup returns CDR1 KGHSH and CDR2 LQKENI. The CDR3 runs to 14 residues. As DNA, the CDR3 is TGTGCCAGCTCACTCCCCTTGACAGGGCATGGCTACACCTTC. Its protein product is CASSLPLTGHGYTF.

This clonotype was picked up many times. The CDR3 loop reads CSAGGATGELFF. CDR3 in DNA: TGCAGCGCCGGGGGGGCCACCGGGGAGCTGTTTTTT. This rearrangement joins TRBV29-1 to TRBJ2-2; 8 nucleotides align to TRBD2. Germline CDR1 reads SQVTM; CDR2 reads ANQGSEA. V dropped 7 bases and J dropped 4; count of bases not matched to a gene: 2. CDR3 length equals 12 residues.

This clonotype was recorded a few times. The chain recombines TRBV28 with TRBJ1-4, with D uncertain. V was trimmed by 8 bases and J by 0 bases, leaving 13 bases between them. Germline V gene data show CDR1 as MDHEN and CDR2 as SYDVKM. The CDR3 totals 15 residues. The CDR3, as DNA: TGTGCCAGCGCGACGCCAGCAGCAACTAATGAAAAACTGTTTTTT. Its protein is CASATPAATNEKLFF. Full variable domain (outside the CDR3, taken from reference TRBV28 and TRBJ1-4): DVKVTQSSRYLVKRTGEKVFLECVQDMDHENMFWYRQDPGLGLRLIYFSYDVKMKEKGDIPEGYSVSREKKERFSLILESASTNQTSMYLCASATPAATNEKLFFGSGTQLSVL.

The V and J genes are TRBV4-1 and TRBJ2-7; D remains unclear. This CDR3 contains 14 residues. Germline CDR1 is MGHRA and CDR2 is YSYEKL. V gave up 1 base and J gave up 2 bases, with 9 bases separating them. The chain's CDR3 is CASSQGVGPYEQYF. The CDR3, as DNA: TGCGCCAGCAGCCAAGGGGTCGGACCCTACGAGCAGTACTTC.

CDR3 coding DNA: TGTGCCATCAGAGGACAGGAGAATGAAAAACTGTTTTTT. It encodes CAIRGQENEKLFF. The chain joins TRBV10-3 to TRBJ1-4, with 7 nucleotides matching TRBD1. CDR3 length: 13 residues. Germline assignment: CDR1 ENHRY and CDR2 SYGVKD. Trimming removed 6 bases from V and 5 bases from J; junction bases left unmatched: 3.

This clonotype occurred a few times. The rearrangement links TRBV4-3 to TRBJ2-7; D possibly matches TRBD1 or TRBD2 (6 bases each). The CDR3 runs 17 residues. Trimming stripped 0 bases from V and 4 bases from J, with 19 bases between. Germline V gives CDR1 LGHNA, CDR2 YSLEER. DNA of the CDR3: TGCGCCAGCAGCCAAGAACGATCCCGGGGGCTAATATACGAGCAGTACTTC. Protein product: CASSQERSRGLIYEQYF.

The CDR3 protein is CASSLPSASGANVLTF. DNA for the CDR3: TGCGCCAGCAGCTTGCCGTCGGCCTCTGGGGCCAACGTCCTGACTTTC. The genes are TRBV5-1 and TRBJ2-6; D is unclear. CDR1 and CDR2 from the germline V gene are SGHRS and YFSETQ. There are 16 residues in the CDR3. Between the trimmed V and J ends, which lost 1 base and 0 bases, there was a span of 8 bases.

The chain combines TRBV28 with TRBJ2-1; D may be TRBD1 or TRBD2 (5 bases each). Germline V lookup: CDR1 MDHEN, CDR2 SYDVKM. The CDR3 is 15 residues long. Trimming shortened V by 4 bases and J by 0 bases, and 10 bases separated the two germline ends. CDR3 DNA sequence: TGTGCCAGCAGTTCCCCCGGGGCCTCCTACAATGAGCAGTTCTTC. This translates into CASSSPGASYNEQFF. The full variable domain, rest sourced from reference TRBV28 and TRBJ2-1, is DVKVTQSSRYLVKRTGEKVFLECVQDMDHENMFWYRQDPGLGLRLIYFSYDVKMKEKGDIPEGYSVSREKKERFSLILESASTNQTSMYLCASSSPGASYNEQFFGPGTRLTVL.

This rearrangement joins TRBV20-1 to TRBJ1-5; D not resolved. CDR3 length: 14 amino acids. Germline V gene data show CDR1 as DFQATT and CDR2 as SNEGSKA (reference sequence). V gave up 0 bases and J gave up 8 bases, with 14 bases separating them. The CDR3 DNA follows: TGCAGTGCTAGAGATCCGAAATCCGGGAAGCCCCAGCATTTT. It encodes CSARDPKSGKPQHF.

A few counts support this clonotype. V is TRBV4-1 and J is TRBJ2-7, with TRBD1 identical over 8 bases. Germline lookup yields CDR1 MGHRA and CDR2 YSYEKL. The CDR3 covers 15 residues. J lost 3 bases, V lost 5 bases, and 9 bases had no gene match. The chain's CDR3 is CASSWIATGDYEQYF. The CDR3 DNA follows: TGCGCCAGCAGCTGGATAGCGACAGGGGACTACGAGCAGTACTTC.

This clonotype was seen only a few times. The chain combines TRBV6-2 or TRBV6-3 with TRBJ1-1; D may be TRBD1 (5 bases). The CDR3 is 13 amino acids. Trimming stripped 2 bases from V and 4 bases from J, with 8 bases between. The germline V gene encodes CDR1 MNHEY and CDR2 SVGEGT. In DNA, the CDR3 is TGTGCCAGCAGTTACACGGGGGGCACTGAAGCTTTCTTT. This encodes CASSYTGGTEAFF.

This CDR3 reads CSVEDRVSYEQYF. The CDR3 DNA is TGCAGCGTTGAGGACAGGGTATCGTACGAGCAGTACTTC. This chain uses TRBV29-1 with TRBJ2-7, with 8 bases that match TRBD1. V lost 3 bases and J lost 4; bases outside the gene matches: 5. The V gene's germline CDR1 is SQVTM and CDR2 ANQGSEA. CDR3 size: 13 residues.

The chain has TRBV3-1 and TRBJ1-5; a possible D gene is TRBD1 (5 bases). The CDR3 loop spans 14 amino acids. Germline V CDR1 and CDR2: LGHDT, YNNKEL (reference sequence). Trimming cost V 0 bases and J 11 bases, with 14 bases left between them. CDR3 in amino acids: CASSQDTTGGAQHF. The CDR3 bases are TGTGCCAGCAGCCAAGATACGACCGGGGGAGCCCAGCATTTT.

In its sample, this clonotype was seen a few times. The V and J genes are TRBV29-1 and TRBJ2-7, with D tentatively TRBD2 (5 bases). Germline CDR1 SQVTM, CDR2 ANQGSEA. The germline V and J ends were trimmed by 0 bases and 4 bases, with 19 bases remaining between them. The CDR3 has 16 residues. The CDR3 loop reads CSVEDRSRPEGYEQYF. The CDR3 DNA reads as TGCAGCGTTGAAGATCGATCCCGCCCTGAGGGATACGAGCAGTACTTC.

This clonotype was observed a handful of times. The rearrangement links TRBV29-1 to TRBJ2-3; D ambiguous. V was shortened by 5 bases and J by 6 bases, with 9 bases between the two germline ends. The CDR3 is 11 residues long. Germline V gives CDR1 SQVTM, CDR2 ANQGSEA. In nucleotides, the CDR3 is TGCAGCGTTCTCTGGGCGGATACGCAGTATTTT. Amino acids: CSVLWADTQYF.

This clonotype was observed many times. This rearrangement joins TRBV27 to TRBJ1-5; a weak D match, TRBD1 (6 bases). CDR1 and CDR2 from the germline V gene are MNHEY and SMNVEV (reference sequence). Trimming pared 7 bases from V and 4 bases from J, leaving 17 bases between. The CDR3 length is 15 residues. The CDR3 nucleotides are TGTGCCAGCATCCCCTGGCAGGGGATTAATCAGCCCCAGCATTTT. Translated: CASIPWQGINQPQHF.

This clonotype was detected only a few times. The gene calls are TRBV29-1 and TRBJ2-5; 7 bases map to TRBD1. After removal of 8 bases from V and 0 bases from J, the junction contained 6 bases not matched to a gene. CDR1 is SQVTM, CDR2 ANQGSEA, per germline. The CDR3 totals 13 residues. CDR3 sequence reads: CSTRQGYQETQYF. The CDR3 DNA sequence: TGCAGCACACGACAGGGATACCAAGAGACCCAGTACTTC.

This clonotype occurred once. The chain combines TRBV9 with TRBJ1-2; 7 positions match TRBD1. The CDR3 totals 16 residues. CDR1 is SGDLS and CDR2 is YYNGEE in the germline V gene. Trimming removed 4 bases from V and 4 bases from J; junction bases left unmatched: 13. CDR3 sequence reads: CASSRSRGGDGYGYTF. The CDR3 coding sequence is TGTGCCAGCAGCCGCAGTCGAGGGGGCGATGGCTATGGCTACACCTTC.